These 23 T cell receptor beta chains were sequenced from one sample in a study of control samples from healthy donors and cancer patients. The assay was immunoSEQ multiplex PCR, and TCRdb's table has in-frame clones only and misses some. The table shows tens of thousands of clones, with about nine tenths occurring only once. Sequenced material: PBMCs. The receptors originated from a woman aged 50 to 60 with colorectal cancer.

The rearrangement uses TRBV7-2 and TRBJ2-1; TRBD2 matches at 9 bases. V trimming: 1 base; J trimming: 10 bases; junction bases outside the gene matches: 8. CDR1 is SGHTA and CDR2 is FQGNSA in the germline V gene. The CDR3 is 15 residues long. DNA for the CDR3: TGTGCCAGCAGCTTAGATAGCGGGGGAGGTCGAGAGCAGTTCTTC. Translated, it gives CASSLDSGGGREQFF. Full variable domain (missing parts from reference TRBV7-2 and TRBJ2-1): GAGVSQSPSNKVTEKGKDVELRCDPISGHTALYWYRQSLGQGLEFLIYFQGNSAPDKSGLPSDRFSAERTGGSVSTLTIQRTQQEDSAVYLCASSLDSGGGREQFFGPGTRLTVL.

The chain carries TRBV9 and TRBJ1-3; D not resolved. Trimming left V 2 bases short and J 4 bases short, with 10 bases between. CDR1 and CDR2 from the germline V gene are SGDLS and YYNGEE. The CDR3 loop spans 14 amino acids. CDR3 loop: CASSVGSSGNTIYF. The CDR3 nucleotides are TGTGCCAGCAGCGTTGGGTCATCCGGAAACACCATATATTTT. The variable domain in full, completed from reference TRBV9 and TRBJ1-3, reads DSGVTQTPKHLITATGQRVTLRCSPRSGDLSVYWYQQSLDQGLQFLIQYYNGEERAKGNILERFSAQQFPDLHSELNLSSLELGDSALYFCASSVGSSGNTIYFGEGSWLTVV.

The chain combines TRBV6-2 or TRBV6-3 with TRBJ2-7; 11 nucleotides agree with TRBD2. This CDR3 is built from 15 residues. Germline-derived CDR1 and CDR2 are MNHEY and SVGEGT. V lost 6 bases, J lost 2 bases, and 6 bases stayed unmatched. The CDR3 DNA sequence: TGTGCCAGCAGCGCACTAGCGGGGGCCACCTACGAGCAGTACGTC. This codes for CASSALAGATYEQYV.

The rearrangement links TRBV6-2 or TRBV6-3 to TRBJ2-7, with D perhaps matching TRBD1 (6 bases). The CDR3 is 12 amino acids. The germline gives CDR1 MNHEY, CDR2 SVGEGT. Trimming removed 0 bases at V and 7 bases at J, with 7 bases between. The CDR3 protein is CASSYSTGEQYV. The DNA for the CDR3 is TGTGCCAGCAGTTACTCGACAGGTGAGCAGTACGTC.

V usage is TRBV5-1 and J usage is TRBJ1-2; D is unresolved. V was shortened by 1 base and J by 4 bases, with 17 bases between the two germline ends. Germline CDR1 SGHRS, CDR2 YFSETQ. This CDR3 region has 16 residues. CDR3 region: CASSLLIPTSPYGYTF. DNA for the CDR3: TGCGCCAGCAGCTTGTTGATACCGACCTCACCCTATGGCTACACCTTC.

CDR3 in amino acids: CASSLYQGQGNQPQHF. The CDR3, as DNA: TGTGCCAGCAGTTTATACCAGGGACAAGGGAATCAGCCCCAGCATTTT. The chain couples TRBV28 to TRBJ1-5; the D gene is possibly TRBD1 (6 bases). This CDR3 comprises 16 residues. Germline V gene data show CDR1 as MDHEN and CDR2 as SYDVKM. Trimming left V 1 base short and J 4 bases short, with 14 bases between.

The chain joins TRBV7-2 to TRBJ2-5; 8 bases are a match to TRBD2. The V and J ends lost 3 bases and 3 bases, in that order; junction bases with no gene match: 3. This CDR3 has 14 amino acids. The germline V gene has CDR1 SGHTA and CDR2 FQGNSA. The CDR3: CASSFGLAKETQYF. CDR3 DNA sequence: TGTGCCAGCAGCTTCGGACTAGCCAAAGAGACCCAGTACTTC.

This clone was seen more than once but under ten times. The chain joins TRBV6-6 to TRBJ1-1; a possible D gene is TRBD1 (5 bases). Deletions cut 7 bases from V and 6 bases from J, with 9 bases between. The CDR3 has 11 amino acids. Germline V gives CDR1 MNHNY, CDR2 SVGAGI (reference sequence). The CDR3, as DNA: TGTGCCAGCACCAAACAGGCTGAAGCTTTCTTT. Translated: CASTKQAEAFF.

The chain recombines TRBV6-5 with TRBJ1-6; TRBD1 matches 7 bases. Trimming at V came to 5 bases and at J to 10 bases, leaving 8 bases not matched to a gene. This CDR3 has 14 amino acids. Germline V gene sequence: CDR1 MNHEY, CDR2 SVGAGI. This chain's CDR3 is CASSTRDRDSPLHF. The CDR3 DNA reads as TGTGCCAGCAGTACAAGAGACAGGGACTCACCCCTCCACTTT.

The CDR3 is CASSLVPGMNTEAFF. CDR3 bases: TGTGCCAGCAGCTTAGTCCCGGGGATGAACACTGAAGCTTTCTTT. The gene calls are TRBV7-2 and TRBJ1-1; no clear D gene. The length of the CDR3 is 15 residues. Trimming removed 1 base from V and 0 bases from J, with 9 bases in between. Germline V gene lookup returns CDR1 SGHTA and CDR2 FQGNSA.

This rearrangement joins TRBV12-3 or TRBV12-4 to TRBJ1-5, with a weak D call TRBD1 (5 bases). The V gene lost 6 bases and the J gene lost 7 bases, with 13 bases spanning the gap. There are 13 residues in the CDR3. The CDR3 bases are TGTGCCAGCAGCCAATCGGGGGAACAGCCCCAGCATTTT. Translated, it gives CASSQSGEQPQHF.

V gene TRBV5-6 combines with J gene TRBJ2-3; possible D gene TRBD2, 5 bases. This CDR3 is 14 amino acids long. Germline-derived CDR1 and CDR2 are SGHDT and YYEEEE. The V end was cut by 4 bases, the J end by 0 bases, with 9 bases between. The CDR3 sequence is CASSLPGSTDTQYF. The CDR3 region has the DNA TGTGCCAGCAGCCTCCCGGGGAGCACAGATACGCAGTATTTT.

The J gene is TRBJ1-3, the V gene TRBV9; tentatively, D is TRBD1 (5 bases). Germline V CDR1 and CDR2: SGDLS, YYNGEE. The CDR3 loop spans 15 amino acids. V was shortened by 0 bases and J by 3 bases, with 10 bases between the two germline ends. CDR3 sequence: CASSVEGTYGNTIYF. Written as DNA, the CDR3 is TGTGCCAGCAGCGTAGAGGGGACCTATGGAAACACCATATATTTT.

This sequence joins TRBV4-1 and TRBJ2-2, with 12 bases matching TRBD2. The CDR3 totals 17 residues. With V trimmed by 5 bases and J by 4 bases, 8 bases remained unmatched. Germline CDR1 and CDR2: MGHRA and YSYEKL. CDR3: CASSRTSGDFVTGELFF. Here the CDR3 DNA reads TGCGCCAGCAGCAGGACTAGCGGGGATTTTGTCACCGGGGAGCTGTTTTTT.

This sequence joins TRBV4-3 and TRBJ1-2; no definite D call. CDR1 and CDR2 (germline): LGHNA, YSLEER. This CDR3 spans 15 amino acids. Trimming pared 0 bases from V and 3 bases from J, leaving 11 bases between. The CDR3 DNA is TGCGCCAGCAGCCAAGATGAGGGATGGGACTATGGCTACACCTTC. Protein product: CASSQDEGWDYGYTF.

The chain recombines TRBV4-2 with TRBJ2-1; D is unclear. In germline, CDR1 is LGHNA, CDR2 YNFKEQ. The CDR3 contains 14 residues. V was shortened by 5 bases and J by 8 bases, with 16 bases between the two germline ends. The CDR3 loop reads CASSDSTLSDEQFF. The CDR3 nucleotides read TGTGCCAGCAGCGATTCTACCCTTTCGGATGAGCAGTTCTTC.

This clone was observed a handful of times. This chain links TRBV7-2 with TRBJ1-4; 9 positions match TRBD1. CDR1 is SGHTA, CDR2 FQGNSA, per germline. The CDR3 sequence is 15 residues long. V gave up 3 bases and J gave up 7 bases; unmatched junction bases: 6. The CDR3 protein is CASSFGDRVGEKLFF. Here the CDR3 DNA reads TGTGCCAGCAGCTTTGGGGACAGGGTGGGTGAAAAACTGTTTTTT. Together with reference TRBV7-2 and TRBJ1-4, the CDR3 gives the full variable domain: GAGVSQSPSNKVTEKGKDVELRCDPISGHTALYWYRQSLGQGLEFLIYFQGNSAPDKSGLPSDRFSAERTGGSVSTLTIQRTQQEDSAVYLCASSFGDRVGEKLFFGSGTQLSVL.

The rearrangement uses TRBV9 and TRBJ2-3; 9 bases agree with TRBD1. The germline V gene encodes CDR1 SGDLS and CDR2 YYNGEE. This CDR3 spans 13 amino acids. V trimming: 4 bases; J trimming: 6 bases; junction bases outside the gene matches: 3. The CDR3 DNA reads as TGTGCCAGCAGCCGACAGGGGGTGGATACGCAGTATTTT. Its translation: CASSRQGVDTQYF. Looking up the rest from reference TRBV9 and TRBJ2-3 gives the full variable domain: DSGVTQTPKHLITATGQRVTLRCSPRSGDLSVYWYQQSLDQGLQFLIQYYNGEERAKGNILERFSAQQFPDLHSELNLSSLELGDSALYFCASSRQGVDTQYFGPGTRLTVL.

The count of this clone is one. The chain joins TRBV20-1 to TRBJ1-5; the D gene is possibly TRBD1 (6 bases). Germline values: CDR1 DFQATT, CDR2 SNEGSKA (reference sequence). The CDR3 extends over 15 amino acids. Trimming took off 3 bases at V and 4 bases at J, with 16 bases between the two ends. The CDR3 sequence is CSASVVGRGNQPQHF. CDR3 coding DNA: TGCAGTGCTAGTGTAGTAGGTAGGGGGAATCAGCCCCAGCATTTT.

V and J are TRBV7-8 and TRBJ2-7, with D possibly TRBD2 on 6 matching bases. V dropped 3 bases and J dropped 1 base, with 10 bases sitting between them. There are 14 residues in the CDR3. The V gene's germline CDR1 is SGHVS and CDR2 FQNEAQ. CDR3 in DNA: TGTGCCAGCAGCTTGGGGACTGTATCCTACGAGCAGTACGTC. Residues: CASSLGTVSYEQYV.

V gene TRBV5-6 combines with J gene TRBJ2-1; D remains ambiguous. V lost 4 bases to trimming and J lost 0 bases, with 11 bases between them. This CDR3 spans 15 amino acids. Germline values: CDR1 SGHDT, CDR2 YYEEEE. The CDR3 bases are TGTGCCAGCAGCAAAAGGTTGAGCTCCTACAATGAGCAGTTCTTC. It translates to CASSKRLSSYNEQFF.

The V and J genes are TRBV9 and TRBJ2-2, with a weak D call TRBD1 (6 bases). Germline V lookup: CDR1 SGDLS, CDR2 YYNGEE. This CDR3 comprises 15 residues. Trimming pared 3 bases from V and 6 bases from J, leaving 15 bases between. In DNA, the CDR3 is TGTGCCAGCAGCGCCCGAGGGGGAGAGGCCGGGGAGCTGTTTTTT. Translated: CASSARGGEAGELFF.

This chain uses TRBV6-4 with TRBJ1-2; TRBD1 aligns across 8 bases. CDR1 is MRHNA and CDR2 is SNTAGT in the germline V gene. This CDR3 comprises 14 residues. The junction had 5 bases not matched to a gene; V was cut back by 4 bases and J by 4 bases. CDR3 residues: CASSAGTGPYGYTF. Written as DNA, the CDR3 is TGTGCCAGCAGTGCCGGGACAGGTCCCTATGGCTACACCTTC.